Described below is a single T cell receptor beta chain sequence and its context. Its antigen target is currently unknown. No much larger clonotype is one base removed from it; base qualities were not supplied. CD4+ T cells from unexposed donors were collected before the COVID-19 pandemic (2011-2018). After approximately eleven days of culture, CD4+ T cells were isolated with the EasySep CD4+ T cell isolation kit. As far as cell numbers permitted, CD4+ T cells from unexposed donors were tested for reactivity against SARS-CoV-2 S and N as well as four spike pools from common cold coronaviruses. Each well held some 1.9 million PBMCs cultured in IMDM containing around 5% human AB serum and roughly 10 IU/ml IL-2. Half of the culture medium was replaced with fresh IL-2-containing medium on days 3 and 7. Triplicate replicate wells were generally used for each peptide culture condition. Leukapheresis product for the unexposed donors was purchased commercially. PBMCs were isolated from leukapheresis product or whole blood by Ficoll-Paque PLUS gradient centrifugation. PBMCs were either cryopreserved at -140°C or used fresh in the expansion assay. The QIAamp Micro DNA Kit was used to extract genomic DNA from the CD4+ T cells.

Library preparation employed the immunoSEQ multiplex PCR assay. In the source study's methods: During preprocessing, nonproductive sequences were removed, as were CDR3s that did not start with C, did not end with F or W, or were shorter than 7 amino acids. Antigen-specific clonotypes were called with the MANAFEST web app, based on expansion relative to reference and other culture wells. A clone counted as positive if significantly expanded in 2 of 3 replicate wells versus the reference culture at FDR below 0.05. Positive clones also required significant expansion versus all other tandem wells and an odds ratio above 5. CDR3 homology was measured as pairwise Levenshtein distance, computed with the stringdist R package after trimming three terminal residues from each end. Held by TCRdb, this immuneACCESS table contains in-frame sequences only and omits some clones. Under half of the omission traces to an unresolved V gene where checked; the cause of the rest is unknown. V, J and clone size are those of that table, while D and trimming were read from the DNA. A total of some 21,000 clones appear in this sample, around three quarters of them only once. The ten largest make up around 12% of the sample.

These data come from a study of CD4 T cells in relation to SARS-CoV-2 and coronaviruses listed by TCRdb under 2021. For the study in its entirety: In the ViraFEST assay, PBMCs were cultured with antigen for roughly eleven days, after which TCR beta CDR3s were sequenced to identify clonal expansions specific to the antigen. The negative reference condition was either a culture with an HIV-1 Nef peptide pool or a culture with no peptide. Using patient-derived lymphoblastoid cell lines, the shared crossreactive spike epitopes were mapped to their HLA restriction. At the level of individual TCR clonotypes, the study evaluated whether memory CD4+ T cells crossreact between the spike proteins of SARS-CoV-2 and those of common cold coronaviruses. Samples from three pre-COVID donors and the naive versus memory experiments were sequenced with the Adaptive Biotechnologies TCR-sequencing kit; other data were Illumina-based. A different TCR-beta assay, based on Illumina, was used to sequence expansion assays from other donors in the study.

CDR1 and CDR2 are read off the germline V gene as SGHRS and YFSETQ. The cysteine opens and the phenylalanine closes a CDR3 of 15 amino acids. Only CDR3 DNA is held: 45 bases, read in frame from base 1. V is cut back by 3 bases and J by 9 bases, with 7 bases in the junction unmatched. Study-wide conclusions, independent of this receptor: Small numbers of patients and of tested TCRs limited the study. No donor contributed both pre-pandemic and post-infection samples, which limited tracing the source of pre-existing responses. Crossreactivity analysis centred on spike protein, so crossreactivity against other viral proteins was not assessed. Significantly weaker SARS-CoV-2-driven expansion was shown by crossreactive clones than by monoreactive clones, consistent with antigenic imprinting. Roughly 67% of donors had memory CD4+ clonotypes that crossrecognized SARS-CoV-2 and at least one common cold coronavirus spike.

In this chain, TRBV5-1 is recombined with TRBJ2-1; 12 bases in between match TRBD1. Sequences were obtained from CD4+ T cells from PBMCs, cultured in vitro. The source of this sequence is a human donor in good health. CDR3 protein: CASSSLGQGASEQFF. DNA sequence: TGCGCCAGCAGCTCGTTGGGACAGGGGGCCAGTGAGCAGTTCTTC. The CDR3 plus the reference TRBV5-1 and TRBJ2-1 genes for the other parts give the full variable domain: KAGVTQTPRYLIKTRGQQVTLSCSPISGHRSVSWYQQTPGQGLQFLFEYFSETQRNKGNFPGRFSGRQFSNSRSEMNVSTLELGDSALYLCASSSLGQGASEQFFGPGTRLTVL.